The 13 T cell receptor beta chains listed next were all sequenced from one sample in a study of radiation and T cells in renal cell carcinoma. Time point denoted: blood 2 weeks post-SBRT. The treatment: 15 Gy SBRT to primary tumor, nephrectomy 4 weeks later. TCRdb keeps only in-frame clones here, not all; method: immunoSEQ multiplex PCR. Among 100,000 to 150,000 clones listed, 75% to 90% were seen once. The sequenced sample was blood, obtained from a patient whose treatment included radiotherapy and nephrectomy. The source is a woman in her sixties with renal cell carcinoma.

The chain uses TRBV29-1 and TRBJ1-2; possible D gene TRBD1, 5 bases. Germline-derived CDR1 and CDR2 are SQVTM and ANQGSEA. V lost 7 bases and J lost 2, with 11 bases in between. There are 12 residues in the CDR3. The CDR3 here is CSAGTENYGYTF. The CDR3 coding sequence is TGCAGCGCCGGGACTGAAAACTATGGCTACACCTTC.

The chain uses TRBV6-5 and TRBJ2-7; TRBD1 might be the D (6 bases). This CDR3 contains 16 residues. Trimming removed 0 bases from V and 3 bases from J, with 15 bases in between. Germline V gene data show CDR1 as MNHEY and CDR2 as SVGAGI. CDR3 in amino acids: CASSYSAGVGSYEQYF. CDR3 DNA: TGTGCCAGCAGTTACTCGGCAGGGGTTGGGAGCTACGAGCAGTACTTC.

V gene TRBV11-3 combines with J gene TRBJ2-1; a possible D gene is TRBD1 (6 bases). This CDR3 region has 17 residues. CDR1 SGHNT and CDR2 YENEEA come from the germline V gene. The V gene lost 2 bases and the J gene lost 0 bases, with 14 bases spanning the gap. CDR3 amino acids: CASSLNLGGSSYNEQFF. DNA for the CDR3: TGTGCCAGCAGCTTAAATTTAGGGGGATCCTCCTACAATGAGCAGTTCTTC. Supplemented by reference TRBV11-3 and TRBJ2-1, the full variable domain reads EAGVVQSPRYKIIEKKQPVAFWCNPISGHNTLYWYLQNLGQGPELLIRYENEEAVDDSQLPKDRFSAERLKGVDSTLKIQPAELGDSAVYLCASSLNLGGSSYNEQFFGPGTRLTVL.

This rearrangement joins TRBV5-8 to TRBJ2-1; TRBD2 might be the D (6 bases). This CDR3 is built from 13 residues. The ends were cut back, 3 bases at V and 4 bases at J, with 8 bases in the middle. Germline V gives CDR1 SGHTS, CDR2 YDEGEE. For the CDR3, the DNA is TGTGCCAGCAGCTCGGGACTTTACAATGAGCAGTTCTTC. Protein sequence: CASSSGLYNEQFF.

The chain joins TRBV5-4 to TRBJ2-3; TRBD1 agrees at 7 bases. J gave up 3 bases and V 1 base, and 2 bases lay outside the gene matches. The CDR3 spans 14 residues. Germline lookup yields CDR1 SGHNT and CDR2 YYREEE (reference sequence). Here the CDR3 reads CASSLPGGTDTQYF. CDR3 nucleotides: TGTGCCAGCAGCTTGCCAGGGGGAACAGATACGCAGTATTTT.

The CDR3 DNA reads TGTGCCAGCAGCTGGGACAGAGACACCGGGGAGCTGTTTTTT. It yields the protein CASSWDRDTGELFF. This sequence joins TRBV5-6 and TRBJ2-2; 7 bases line up with TRBD1. The CDR3 contains 14 residues. Germline V gives CDR1 SGHDT, CDR2 YYEEEE. The V gene end was trimmed by 3 bases and the J gene end by 3 bases; junction bases not matched to a gene: 2.

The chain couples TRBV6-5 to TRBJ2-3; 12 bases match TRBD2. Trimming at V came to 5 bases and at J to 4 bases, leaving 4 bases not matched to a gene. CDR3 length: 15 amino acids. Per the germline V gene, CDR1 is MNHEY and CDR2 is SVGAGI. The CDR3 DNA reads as TGTGCCAGCAGTCTAGCGGGAGGGACCTCAGATACGCAGTATTTT. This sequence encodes CASSLAGGTSDTQYF.

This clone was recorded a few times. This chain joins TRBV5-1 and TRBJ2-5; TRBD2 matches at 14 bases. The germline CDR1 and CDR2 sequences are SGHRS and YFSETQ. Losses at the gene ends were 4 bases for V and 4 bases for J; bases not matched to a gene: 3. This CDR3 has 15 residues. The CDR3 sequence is CASSLGTSGRETQYF. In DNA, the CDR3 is TGCGCCAGCAGCCTCGGGACTAGCGGGAGAGAGACCCAGTACTTC.

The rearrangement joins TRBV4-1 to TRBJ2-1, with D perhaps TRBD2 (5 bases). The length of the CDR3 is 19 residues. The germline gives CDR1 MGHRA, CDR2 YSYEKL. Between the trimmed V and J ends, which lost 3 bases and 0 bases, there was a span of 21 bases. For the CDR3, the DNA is TGCGCCAGCAGCCAGGGTGGGTCGGGAACTACGAGCTCCTACAATGAGCAGTTCTTC. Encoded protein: CASSQGGSGTTSSYNEQFF.

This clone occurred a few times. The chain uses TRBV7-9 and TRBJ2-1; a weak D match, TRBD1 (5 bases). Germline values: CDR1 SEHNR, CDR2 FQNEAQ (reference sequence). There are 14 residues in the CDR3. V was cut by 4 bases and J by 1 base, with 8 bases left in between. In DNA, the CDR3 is TGTGCCAGCAGCTCCCCAGGGTCCTACAATGAGCAGTTCTTC. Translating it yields CASSSPGSYNEQFF.

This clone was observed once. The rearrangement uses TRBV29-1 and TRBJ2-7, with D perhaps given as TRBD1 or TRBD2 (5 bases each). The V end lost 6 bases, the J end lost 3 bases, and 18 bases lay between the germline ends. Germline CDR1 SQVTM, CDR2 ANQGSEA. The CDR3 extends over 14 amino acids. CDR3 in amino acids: CSVPRDGISYEQYF. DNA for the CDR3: TGCAGCGTGCCCAGGGACGGAATTAGCTACGAGCAGTACTTC.

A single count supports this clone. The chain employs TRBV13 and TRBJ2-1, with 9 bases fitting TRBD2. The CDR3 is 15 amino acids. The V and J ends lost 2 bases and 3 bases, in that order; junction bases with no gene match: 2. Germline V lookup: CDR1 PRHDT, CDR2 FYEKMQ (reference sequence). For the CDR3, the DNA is TGTGCCAGCAGCTTAATAGCGGGGGACTACAATGAGCAGTTCTTC. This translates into CASSLIAGDYNEQFF.

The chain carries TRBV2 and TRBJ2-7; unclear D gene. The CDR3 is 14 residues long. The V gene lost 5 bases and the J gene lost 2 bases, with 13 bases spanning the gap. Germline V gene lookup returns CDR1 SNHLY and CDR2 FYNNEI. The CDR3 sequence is CASSRPNLPYEQYF. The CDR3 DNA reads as TGTGCCAGCAGTCGACCCAATCTACCCTACGAGCAGTACTTC.